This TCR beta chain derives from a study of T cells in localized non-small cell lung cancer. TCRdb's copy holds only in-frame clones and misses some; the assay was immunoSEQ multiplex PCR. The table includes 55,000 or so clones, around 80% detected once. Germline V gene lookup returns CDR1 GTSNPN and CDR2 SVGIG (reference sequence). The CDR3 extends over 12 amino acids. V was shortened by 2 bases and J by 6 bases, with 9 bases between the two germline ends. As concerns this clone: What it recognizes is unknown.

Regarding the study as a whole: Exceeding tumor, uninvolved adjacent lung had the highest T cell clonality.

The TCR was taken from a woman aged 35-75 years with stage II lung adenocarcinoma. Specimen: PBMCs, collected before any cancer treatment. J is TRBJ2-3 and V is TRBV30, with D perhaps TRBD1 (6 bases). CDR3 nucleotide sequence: TGTGCCTGGAGTAGGGGGTTCGATACGCAGTATTTT. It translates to CAWSRGFDTQYF.